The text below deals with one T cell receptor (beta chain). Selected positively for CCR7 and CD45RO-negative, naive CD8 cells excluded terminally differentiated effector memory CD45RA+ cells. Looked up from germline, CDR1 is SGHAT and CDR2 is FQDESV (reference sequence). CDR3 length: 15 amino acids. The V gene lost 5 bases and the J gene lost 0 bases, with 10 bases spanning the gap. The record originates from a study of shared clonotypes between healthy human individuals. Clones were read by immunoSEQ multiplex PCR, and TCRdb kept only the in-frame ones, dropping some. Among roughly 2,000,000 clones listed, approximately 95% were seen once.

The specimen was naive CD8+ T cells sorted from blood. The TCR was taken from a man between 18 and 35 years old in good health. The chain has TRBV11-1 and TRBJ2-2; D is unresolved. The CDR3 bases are TGTGCCAGCAGCGACGACTCAGCGAACACCGGGGAGCTGTTTTTT. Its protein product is CASSDDSANTGELFF.